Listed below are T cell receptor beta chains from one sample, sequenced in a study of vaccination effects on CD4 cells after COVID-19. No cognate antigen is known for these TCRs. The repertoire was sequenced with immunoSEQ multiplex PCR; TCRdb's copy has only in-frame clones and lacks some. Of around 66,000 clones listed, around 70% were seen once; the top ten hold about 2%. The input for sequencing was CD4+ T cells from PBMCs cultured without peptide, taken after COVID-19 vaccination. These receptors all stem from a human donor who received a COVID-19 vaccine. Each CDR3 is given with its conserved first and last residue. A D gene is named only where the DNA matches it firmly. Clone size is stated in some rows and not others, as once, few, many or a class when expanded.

TGTGCCAGCAGTTTAATAAGTGGAGGCTACACCTTC,CASSLISGGYTF,12,NA,TRBV28,TRBJ1-2,NA
TGTGCCAGCAGCCGCAGTAGGGGGGCCGGTCAGCCCCAGCATTTT,CASSRSRGAGQPQHF,15,NA,TRBV7-6,TRBJ1-5,NA
TGTGCCACCAGTGACACGGGACCAGGGGATGAAAAACTGTTTTTT,CATSDTGPGDEKLFF,15,NA,TRBV24-1,TRBJ1-4,few
TGTGCCAGCAGTTCAGCAGGGACAGATACGCAGTATTTT,CASSSAGTDTQYF,13,NA,TRBV6-5,TRBJ2-3,NA
TGTGCCAGCAGCTTGACAGGGACTGGAAACACCATATATTTT,CASSLTGTGNTIYF,14,NA,TRBV5-5,TRBJ1-3,NA
TGTGCCAGCAGCGTGGCGGGGGCCGGAGATGAGCAGTTCTTC,CASSVAGAGDEQFF,14,NA,TRBV7-3,TRBJ2-1,NA
TGTGCCAGCAGCTTAACCGGGGGCGGCCAGCTTGAGCAGTTCTTC,CASSLTGGGQLEQFF,15,NA,TRBV7-3,TRBJ2-1,NA
TGTGCCACCAGTGACCCCGGGGGCGGGGGGGCGAACACCGGGGAGCTGTTTTTT,CATSDPGGGGANTGELFF,18,TRBD2,TRBV24-1,TRBJ2-2,NA
TGTGCTAGTGGTTTGGGGGGAGCGGGTGGGAACTCTGGGGCCAACGTCCTGACTTTC,CASGLGGAGGNSGANVLTF,19,NA,TRBV12-5,TRBJ2-6,once
TGCGCCAGCAGCCGATCTAGACTAAACACCGGGGAGCTGTTTTTT,CASSRSRLNTGELFF,15,NA,TRBV4-3,TRBJ2-2,NA
TGCGCCAGCAGCCAAGTCCAGGCTGGCACCGGGGAGCTGTTTTTT,CASSQVQAGTGELFF,15,NA,TRBV4-1,TRBJ2-2,few
TGTGCCAGCAGCTTAGGGGGGTCGGAGACCCAGTACTTC,CASSLGGSETQYF,13,NA,TRBV7-2,TRBJ2-5,NA
TGTGCCACCAGTGACCCAAGCCCGACTAGCGGGGGGCAACAAGAGACCCAGTACTTC,CATSDPSPTSGGQQETQYF,19,TRBD2,TRBV24-1,TRBJ2-5,NA
TGTGCCAGCAGCCCCAGACAGGGCTCAACGGGGGAGCTGTTTTTT,CASSPRQGSTGELFF,15,TRBD1,TRBV11-2,TRBJ2-2,NA
TGTGCCTGGAGTCTTCTCAGGGGACCTGGGGCCAACGTCCTGACTTTC,CAWSLLRGPGANVLTF,16,NA,TRBV30,TRBJ2-6,NA
TGTGCCAGCTCACTTTCGAACTCTGGAAACACCATATATTTT,CASSLSNSGNTIYF,14,NA,TRBV18,TRBJ1-3,few
TGTGCCAGCAGCGGGACTAGCGGGGGGACGTACACCGGGGAGCTGTTTTTT,CASSGTSGGTYTGELFF,17,TRBD2,TRBV7-3,TRBJ2-2,NA
TGTGCCAGCAGCAAGACGGCGATCTATGGCTACACCTTC,CASSKTAIYGYTF,13,NA,TRBV12-3/TRBV12-4,TRBJ1-2,NA
TGTGCCACCAGTGATTGGACAGGGGGAAGAGAGCAGTTCTTC,CATSDWTGGREQFF,14,TRBD1,TRBV24-1,TRBJ2-1,once
TGTGCCAGCAGGTTGGGGCAGGGGGCGCAGGCGAACACTGAAGCTTTCTTT,CASRLGQGAQANTEAFF,17,TRBD1,TRBV5-4,TRBJ1-1,NA
TGTGCCAGTAGTATAGGCGGGAAGGGGGGGCGAAATGAGCAGTTCTTC,CASSIGGKGGRNEQFF,16,NA,TRBV19,TRBJ2-1,NA
TGTGCCAGCAGCATGGGGCGGAACACAGATACGCAGTATTTT,CASSMGRNTDTQYF,14,NA,TRBV7-3,TRBJ2-3,NA
TGTGCCAGCAGCTTAACGCAGGGGAGTGAAGCTTTCTTT,CASSLTQGSEAFF,13,NA,TRBV7-3,TRBJ1-1,NA
TGTGCCAGCAGCGGAGGGCTAGCGGGGGGGGCTCGGGATACGCAGTATTTT,CASSGGLAGGARDTQYF,17,TRBD2,TRBV9,TRBJ2-3,NA
TGTGCCAGCTCACCACCGGGACAGGGAAGCACAGATACGCAGTATTTT,CASSPPGQGSTDTQYF,16,TRBD1,TRBV18,TRBJ2-3,once
TGTGCCTGGAAGCTTAATTCCGGAGGCCATTCACCCCTCCACTTT,CAWKLNSGGHSPLHF,15,NA,TRBV30,TRBJ1-6,NA
TGCGCCAGCAGCCCCACCACAGGGACAAATGTAGATGGCTACACCTTC,CASSPTTGTNVDGYTF,16,NA,TRBV5-1,TRBJ1-2,NA
TGTGCCAGCAGTTTTCGGGGAGGGAATCAGCCCCAGCATTTT,CASSFRGGNQPQHF,14,NA,TRBV27,TRBJ1-5,NA
TGTGCCAGCAGCCTTAGGGCAGATACGCAGTATTTT,CASSLRADTQYF,12,NA,TRBV7-8,TRBJ2-3,NA